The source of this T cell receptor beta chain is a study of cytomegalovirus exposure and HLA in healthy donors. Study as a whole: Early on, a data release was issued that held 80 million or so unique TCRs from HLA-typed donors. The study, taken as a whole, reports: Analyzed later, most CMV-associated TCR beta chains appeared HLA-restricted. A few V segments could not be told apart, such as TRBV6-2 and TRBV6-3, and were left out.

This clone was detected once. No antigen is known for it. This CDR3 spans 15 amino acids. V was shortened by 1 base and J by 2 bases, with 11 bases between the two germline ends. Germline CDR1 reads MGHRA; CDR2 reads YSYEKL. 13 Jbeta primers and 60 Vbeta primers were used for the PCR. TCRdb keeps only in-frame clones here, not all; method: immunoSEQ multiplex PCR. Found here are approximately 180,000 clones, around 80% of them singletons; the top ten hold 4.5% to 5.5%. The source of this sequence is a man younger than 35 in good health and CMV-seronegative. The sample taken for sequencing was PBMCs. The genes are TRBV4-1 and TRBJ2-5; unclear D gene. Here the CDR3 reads CASSQAPGTQETQYF. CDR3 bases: TGCGCCAGCAGCCAAGCTCCAGGTACACAAGAGACCCAGTACTTC.